The rows below give T cell receptor beta chains drawn from one sample of a study of early T cells in non-severe SARS-CoV-2 infection. TCRdb reanalysed the 5' RACE reads using MiXCR and keeps one entry per CDR3 protein. The sample has approximately 30,000 distinct CDR3 sequences; 6% to 7% are singletons. The sequenced material came from whole blood. The receptors were sampled from an adult who was a healthcare worker with PCR-confirmed SARS-CoV-2 infection or an uninfected control (not recorded which). CDR3s include the opening cysteine and the closing phenylalanine or tryptophan. Each record gives: J gene, clone size, V gene, D gene, CDR3 DNA, CDR3 protein. D genes are given only for firm matches. Not all rows give a size; the values are once, few, many and, for expanded clones, a class.

>TRBJ1-1|few|TRBV27|.
TGTGCCAGCAGTTTGGCCAGAAACACTGAAGCTTTCTTT
CASSLARNTEAFF
>TRBJ2-7|.|TRBV6-5|.
TGTGCCAGCAGTTCGCCCAGACGCGCCTACGAGCAGTACTTC
CASSSPRRAYEQYF
>TRBJ2-1|few|TRBV20-1|.
TGCAGTGCTAGCCCCAACCCCACAGGGTATGAGCAGTTCTTC
CSASPNPTGYEQFF
>TRBJ2-1|.|TRBV20-1|TRBD1
TGCAGTGCCCGGGACAGGGGTCACTACAATGAGCAGTTCTTC
CSARDRGHYNEQFF
>TRBJ1-2|many|TRBV5-4|TRBD1
TGTGCCAGCACACTTTGGACAGGGGGGAACTATGGCTACACCTTC
CASTLWTGGNYGYTF
>TRBJ1-5|many|TRBV4-1|.
TGCGCCAGCAGCTCCTCCGGGGGAGGTCAGCCCCAGCATTTT
CASSSSGGGQPQHF
>TRBJ2-5|many|TRBV6-5|.
TGTGCCACCGTCCCTTTGGGCGGACAACAAGAGACCCAGTACTTC
CATVPLGGQQETQYF
>TRBJ1-3|many|TRBV12-3/TRBV12-4|TRBD1
TGTGCCAGCAGACGCAGGGGGAGCTCTGGAAACACCATATATTTT
CASRRRGSSGNTIYF
>TRBJ2-3|many|TRBV19|TRBD2
TGTGCCAGTAAGGATCGTGGGAGGGCTGCAGATACGCAGTATTTT
CASKDRGRAADTQYF
>TRBJ1-3|many|TRBV5-5|TRBD1
TGTGCCAGCAGCCCCGGGACAGCCTCTGGAAACACCATATATTTT
CASSPGTASGNTIYF
>TRBJ1-6|many|TRBV12-3/TRBV12-4|.
TGTGCCAGCACCTCAAGACGGGGGTATTCACCCCTCCACTTT
CASTSRRGYSPLHF
>TRBJ1-2|.|TRBV11-2|.
TGTGCCAGCAGCTTAGAGATCGGGCAGGCTTACGGCTACACCTTC
CASSLEIGQAYGYTF
>TRBJ1-6|.|TRBV6-2/TRBV6-3|.
TGTGCCACCCGTTGGGCCAAGACTCATTCACCCCTCCACTTT
CATRWAKTHSPLHF
>TRBJ1-3|many|TRBV12-3/TRBV12-4|.
TGTGCCAGCAGTTTAGTTGTCCAACCAGGATCTGGAAACACCATATATTTT
CASSLVVQPGSGNTIYF
>TRBJ2-3|.|TRBV7-3|TRBD1
TGTGCCAGCAGCTTGTCGGGACAGTCTTCCACAGATACGCAGTATTTT
CASSLSGQSSTDTQYF
>TRBJ2-1|few|TRBV4-1|TRBD2
TGCGCCAGCAGCCAAGGCGGGAGGGGGGAGCAGTTCTTC
CASSQGGRGEQFF
>TRBJ1-1|many|TRBV6-1|TRBD1
TGTGCCAGCAGTGGACAGGGGGCGGCTGAGACTGAAGCTTTCTTT
CASSGQGAAETEAFF
>TRBJ1-2|medium-sized|TRBV20-1|TRBD1
TGCAGTGCTAGAGATCCTGGACAGGGTGGCTACACCTTC
CSARDPGQGGYTF
>TRBJ1-5|few|TRBV27|.
TGTGCCAGCAGTTTACGGCATCGGTTTGAGGGGAATCAGCCCCAGCATTTT
CASSLRHRFEGNQPQHF
>TRBJ1-1|many|TRBV12-3/TRBV12-4|.
TGTGCCAGCAGTTATGGACAGTTGAACACTGAAGCTTTCTTT
CASSYGQLNTEAFF
>TRBJ2-7|many|TRBV28|TRBD1
TGTGCCAGCAGTCTTCGCGGACAGGGCTACGAGCAGTACTTC
CASSLRGQGYEQYF
>TRBJ1-1|few|TRBV5-1|.
TGCGCCAGCAGCTTGGAAGCGTTGCCTAACACTGAAGCTTTCTTT
CASSLEALPNTEAFF
>TRBJ2-3|.|TRBV13|.
TGTGCCAGCAGCCAAGGAGTGGGCCCAGATACGCAGTATTTT
CASSQGVGPDTQYF
>TRBJ1-1|many|TRBV12-3/TRBV12-4|.
TGTGCCAGCCTCCAATTGGGGGGCACTGAAGCTTTCTTT
CASLQLGGTEAFF
>TRBJ1-1|many|TRBV7-9|TRBD1
TGTGCCAGCAGCCCCCGAGGGGGCTTGAACACTGAAGCTTTCTTT
CASSPRGGLNTEAFF
>TRBJ2-5|many|TRBV5-1|.
TGCGCCAGCAGCTTGGTCCCAGGGGGGCAAGAGACCCAGTACTTC
CASSLVPGGQETQYF
>TRBJ1-1|many|TRBV18|.
TGTGCCAGCTCACCCCGAGAGGGGGGTAACACTGAAGCTTTCTTT
CASSPREGGNTEAFF
>TRBJ2-5|many|TRBV7-8|.
TGTGCCAGCAGCGAACAGGGAGGAGAGACCCAGTACTTC
CASSEQGGETQYF
>TRBJ2-4|many|TRBV6-5|.
TGTGCCAGCAGTTCCAAACCCTGGGACATTCAGTACTTC
CASSSKPWDIQYF
>TRBJ1-4|many|TRBV7-8|.
TGTGCCAGCAGCTCCCCGGGGTCTCATCCTCTTAATGAAAAACTGTTTTTT
CASSSPGSHPLNEKLFF
>TRBJ2-7|many|TRBV20-1|TRBD1
TGCAGTGCTGGTGGACAGGGCAGCGAGCAGTACTTC
CSAGGQGSEQYF
>TRBJ2-7|many|TRBV11-2|.
TGTGCCAGCAGCCCCCACGGGTCCTACGAGCAGTACTTC
CASSPHGSYEQYF
>TRBJ2-7|many|TRBV7-2|TRBD2
TGTGCCAGCAGCTTAGTCGTGACTAGCAAGGAGCAGTACTTC
CASSLVVTSKEQYF
>TRBJ2-5|.|TRBV27|.
TGTGCCAGCAGTTCACACATAGCTGGGACCCAGTACTTC
CASSSHIAGTQYF
>TRBJ2-1|many|TRBV7-3|TRBD2
TGTGCCAGCAGCTCCGGGACTAGCGGGGTACAGTTCTTC
CASSSGTSGVQFF
>TRBJ1-4|many|TRBV20-1|TRBD1
TGCAGTGCTAGAGCGATCATGGGACAGGGCGGTGATCATGAAAAACTGTTTTTT
CSARAIMGQGGDHEKLFF
>TRBJ1-1|few|TRBV2|.
TGTGCCACCCGAGGACATTTGAACACTGAAGCTTTCTTT
CATRGHLNTEAFF
>TRBJ2-1|many|TRBV5-1|.
TGCGCCAGCAGCTTGGGGGACTTAAACCTTGGGTATGAGCAGTTCTTC
CASSLGDLNLGYEQFF
>TRBJ1-4|many|TRBV5-6|.
TGTGCCAGCAGTCGGGATAGCAACGTACTGTTTTTT
CASSRDSNVLFF
>TRBJ2-7|few|TRBV19|.
TGTGCCAGTAGCGGGACCTACCCCGGGTACGAGCAGTACTTC
CASSGTYPGYEQYF
>TRBJ2-1|many|TRBV7-2|.
TGTGCCAGCAGCCCCGACATCGATGAGCAGTTCTTC
CASSPDIDEQFF
>TRBJ2-3|many|TRBV10-3|.
TGTGCCATCAGTAGGGCCAGAGATACGCAGTATTTT
CAISRARDTQYF
>TRBJ2-5|many|TRBV19|.
TGTGCCAGTAGGGGTGGGATCCAAGAGACCCAGTACTTC
CASRGGIQETQYF
>TRBJ2-7|.|TRBV7-9|.
TGTGCCAGCAGCGGGGCCCACGAGCAGTACTTC
CASSGAHEQYF
>TRBJ2-5|many|TRBV7-7|.
TGTGCTAGCAGCTTAGTTCCAGGGGAAAAGACCCAGTACTTC
CASSLVPGEKTQYF
>TRBJ1-1|.|TRBV6-2/TRBV6-3|TRBD1
TGTGCCAGCAGGGGACAGATGTACACTGAAGCTTTCTTT
CASRGQMYTEAFF
>TRBJ1-1|many|TRBV3-1|.
TGTGCCAGCAGCCCCCTAAGAGGGGCCACTGAAGCTTTCTTT
CASSPLRGATEAFF
>TRBJ2-2|medium-sized|TRBV7-6|TRBD1
TGTGCCAGCAGCTTTGTGACAGGGGACCTCTTGGCCGGGGAGCTGTTTTTT
CASSFVTGDLLAGELFF
>TRBJ1-1|many|TRBV18|.
TGTGCCAGCTCACCACAAGAACAGGCCTCTGAAGCTTTCTTT
CASSPQEQASEAFF
>TRBJ2-7|.|TRBV7-6|.
TGTGCCAGCGCCATCAGCTCCTACGAGCAGTACTTC
CASAISSYEQYF
>TRBJ2-2|many|TRBV19|.
TGTGCCAGCCGAGACGGGGGACTGGGCGGGGAGCTGTTTTTT
CASRDGGLGGELFF
>TRBJ1-6|many|TRBV12-3/TRBV12-4|.
TGTGCCAGCAGGGAGGAGGTGGGAGGGAATTCACCCCTCCACTTT
CASREEVGGNSPLHF
>TRBJ2-6|many|TRBV25-1|TRBD1
TGTGCCAGCAGGGACAGGGGAGCTGGGGCCAACGTCCTGACTTTC
CASRDRGAGANVLTF
>TRBJ2-7|many|TRBV5-1|.
TGCGCCAGCAGCTTGGACGCGACGGGTGCCTACGAGCAGTACTTC
CASSLDATGAYEQYF
>TRBJ2-7|many|TRBV27|.
TGTGCCAGCAGTTTAACACAGGGGGGGTCGGAGCAGTACTTC
CASSLTQGGSEQYF
>TRBJ1-1|many|TRBV19|.
TGTGCCAGTAGCAATCCTAATGGTCTTGAAGCTTTCTTT
CASSNPNGLEAFF
>TRBJ1-1|many|TRBV7-8|TRBD1
TGTGCCAGCAGCCCCCGACAGGGAGGCACTGAAGCTTTCTTT
CASSPRQGGTEAFF